The T cell receptor (beta chain) under discussion was sequenced for a study of T cell responses to AZD1222 COVID-19 vaccine. Study overall: Second-dose intervals of approximately 4 or approximately 12 weeks were pooled.

TCRdb keeps only in-frame clones here, not all; method: immunoSEQ multiplex PCR. This table holds about 150,000 clones, about 91% found once. This clone was detected only once. Its antigen is still unknown. Germline lookup yields CDR1 MNHEY and CDR2 SVGAGI. The V and J ends lost 5 bases and 4 bases respectively, with 15 bases between them. CDR3 length: 15 residues. General study points: Most donors were white British and more were female, and clonal diversity was possibly underestimated. Within unmutated variant regions lay the reported targets of nearly half of spike-specific TCRs. After the peak T cell response, and only then, were repertoires sampled.

Material: peripheral blood, obtained on day 0 of AZD1222 vaccination. This sequence was found in an adult in good health. The gene calls are TRBV6-5 and TRBJ1-5; D call uncertain. CDR3 sequence: CASSPPDAVNQPQHF. The CDR3 coding sequence is TGTGCCAGCAGTCCCCCCGACGCAGTTAATCAGCCCCAGCATTTT.